These T cell receptor beta chains were read from a single sample in a study of blood T cell repertoires in COVID-19. Profiled with immunoSEQ multiplex PCR; TCRdb holds only in-frame clones, not every one. The sample carries roughly 74,000 clones, around nine tenths recorded once. Sequencing used peripheral blood. These receptors all come from a woman over 75 with active or convalescent COVID-19. Each CDR3 is given with its conserved first and last residue. Each record gives: D gene, V gene, J gene, clone size, CDR3 protein, CDR3 DNA. A D gene is named only where the DNA matches it firmly. The size of a clone is reported for some rows only, either as once, few or many, or as a class for expanded clones.

>NA|TRBV5-1|TRBJ2-7|NA
CASSISGEGNEQYF
TGCGCCAGCAGCATCTCAGGGGAAGGAAACGAGCAGTACTTC
>TRBD2|TRBV7-2|TRBJ2-7|NA
CASSLPSAGGPREQYF
TGTGCCAGCAGCTTACCCTCGGCGGGAGGGCCTAGAGAGCAGTACTTC
>TRBD2|TRBV7-2|TRBJ2-7|once
CASSFPMGGTYEQYF
TGTGCCAGCAGCTTCCCGATGGGAGGGACCTACGAGCAGTACTTC
>TRBD2|TRBV4-3|TRBJ2-3|NA
CASSLLRAGVAADTQYF
TGCGCCAGCAGCCTCCTGAGGGCGGGAGTAGCCGCAGATACGCAGTATTTT
>NA|TRBV2|TRBJ1-2|NA
CASSRATQGGYTF
TGTGCCAGCAGTCGGGCCACCCAGGGGGGCTACACCTTC
>TRBD1|TRBV19|TRBJ2-2|few
CASSPGQGSWTGELFF
TGTGCCAGTAGTCCAGGACAGGGGTCGTGGACCGGGGAGCTGTTTTTT
>TRBD1|TRBV19|TRBJ1-2|few
CASSRTPGQGGYGYTF
TGTGCCAGTAGTAGGACTCCGGGACAGGGAGGGTATGGCTACACCTTC
>TRBD2|TRBV10-3|TRBJ2-7|NA
CAISGKGLADEQYF
TGTGCCATCAGTGGGAAGGGACTAGCCGACGAGCAGTACTTC
>NA|TRBV5-1|TRBJ2-7|few
CASSSNPWRSVGGEATLEQYF
TGCGCCAGCAGCTCGAACCCCTGGCGGTCGGTGGGCGGGGAGGCTACTCTAGAGCAGTACTTC
>NA|TRBV7-2|TRBJ1-2|once
CASSLDRTPTNYGYTF
TGTGCCAGCAGCTTAGATAGGACACCTACTAACTATGGCTACACCTTC
>NA|TRBV29-1|TRBJ2-2|NA
CSVEQGGWGELFF
TGCAGCGTTGAACAAGGGGGTTGGGGGGAGCTGTTTTTT
>TRBD2|TRBV12-5|TRBJ2-1|NA
CASGLGLAGGHNEQFF
TGTGCTAGTGGTTTGGGACTAGCGGGGGGGCACAATGAGCAGTTCTTC
>NA|TRBV12-3/TRBV12-4|TRBJ1-6|NA
CASSFTGSPLHF
TGTGCCAGCAGTTTTACAGGGTCACCCCTCCACTTT
>NA|TRBV13|TRBJ2-7|NA
CASSFRPPVGSSSYEQYF
TGTGCCAGCAGCTTCAGACCCCCGGTGGGTTCTAGCTCCTACGAGCAGTACTTC
>NA|TRBV3-1/TRBV3-2|TRBJ2-2|few
CASSPITGELFF
TGTGCCAGCAGCCCTATTACCGGGGAGCTGTTTTTT
>NA|TRBV27|TRBJ1-6|NA
CASSLFGLYNSPLHF
TGTGCCAGCAGTTTATTTGGGCTGTATAATTCACCCCTCCACTTT
>NA|TRBV6-2/TRBV6-3|TRBJ2-2|NA
CASSYRTGELFF
TGTGCCAGCAGTTACCGCACCGGGGAGCTGTTTTTT
>NA|TRBV19|TRBJ1-3|NA
CASSLTGRTPRSGNTIYF
TGTGCCAGTAGTCTAACAGGCCGAACCCCCCGTTCTGGAAACACCATATATTTT
>NA|TRBV18|TRBJ2-3|NA
CASSRILADTQYF
TGTGCCAGCTCGCGCATATTGGCAGATACGCAGTATTTT
>NA|TRBV7-2|TRBJ2-5|NA
CASSSGLKGAIETQYF
TGTGCCAGCAGCTCGGGACTGAAGGGGGCAATAGAGACCCAGTACTTC
>TRBD1|TRBV24-1|TRBJ1-2|NA
CATSDNTGADYGYTF
TGTGCCACCAGTGATAATACAGGGGCTGACTATGGCTACACCTTC
>TRBD1|TRBV5-6|TRBJ1-2|NA
CASSYRGQNYGYTF
TGTGCCAGCAGTTACAGGGGGCAGAACTATGGCTACACCTTC
>TRBD2|TRBV27|TRBJ2-5|NA
CASSLRGVETQYF
TGTGCCAGCAGTTTACGGGGGGTCGAGACCCAGTACTTC
>TRBD1|TRBV5-1|TRBJ2-7|NA
CASSTGTGGSYEQYF
TGCGCCAGCAGCACTGGGACAGGGGGTTCCTACGAGCAGTACTTC
>TRBD1|TRBV28|TRBJ1-6|NA
CASSKDRASPLHF
TGTGCCAGCAGTAAAGACAGGGCTTCACCCCTCCACTTT
>TRBD1|TRBV7-7|TRBJ2-1|NA
CASSLGGTGNEQFF
TGTGCTAGCAGCTTAGGTGGGACAGGGAATGAGCAGTTCTTC
>NA|TRBV6-2/TRBV6-3|TRBJ1-5|few
CASSGTGPQHF
TGTGCCAGCAGTGGCACAGGGCCCCAGCATTTT
>TRBD2|TRBV29-1|TRBJ2-3|NA
CSVATSGGSDTQYF
TGCAGCGTTGCCACTAGCGGGGGCTCAGATACGCAGTATTTT
>TRBD1|TRBV19|TRBJ1-2|NA
CASEEGASLNYGYTF
TGTGCCAGTGAGGAGGGGGCCAGTCTTAACTATGGCTACACCTTC
>TRBD2|TRBV4-1|TRBJ2-7|NA
CASSPSSSGFSYEQYF
TGCGCCAGCAGCCCCTCCTCTAGCGGTTTCTCCTACGAGCAGTACTTC
>TRBD1|TRBV5-1|TRBJ2-5|NA
CASSVTGVETQYF
TGCGCCAGCAGTGTGACAGGGGTAGAGACCCAGTACTTC
>TRBD1|TRBV5-4|TRBJ2-2|NA
CASSDRQGTGELFF
TGTGCCAGCAGCGATCGACAGGGAACCGGGGAGCTGTTTTTT
>TRBD1|TRBV10-3|TRBJ2-7|NA
CAISRQGEQYF
TGTGCCATCAGCAGACAGGGCGAGCAGTACTTC
>TRBD1|TRBV6-2/TRBV6-3|TRBJ2-7|NA
CASSYSIRDRDFYEQYF
TGTGCCAGCAGTTACTCGATCCGGGACAGGGACTTCTACGAGCAGTACTTC
>NA|TRBV7-8|TRBJ2-1|NA
CASSLGAYNEQFF
TGTGCCAGCAGCTTAGGCGCGTACAATGAGCAGTTCTTC
>TRBD1|TRBV5-6|TRBJ1-2|NA
CASRDMGQLEASGYTF
TGTGCCAGCAGAGATATGGGACAGCTAGAGGCGTCGGGCTACACCTTC
>NA|TRBV11-2|TRBJ1-2|NA
CASSSLVGRYGYTF
TGTGCCAGCAGCTCCTTAGTTGGTCGGTATGGCTACACCTTC
>TRBD1|TRBV5-1|TRBJ2-2|NA
CASSLVQGAGGGELFF
TGCGCCAGCAGCTTGGTGCAGGGGGCCGGTGGCGGGGAGCTGTTTTTT
>NA|TRBV5-1|TRBJ1-3|NA
CASSLSGQVSSGNTIYF
TGCGCCAGCAGCTTGAGTGGTCAGGTCAGCTCTGGAAACACCATATATTTT
>NA|TRBV5-6|TRBJ1-2|NA
CASSLSRGYGYTF
TGTGCCAGCAGCTTATCCAGGGGTTATGGCTACACCTTC
>NA|TRBV19|TRBJ1-1|NA
CASSPKGTGTEAFF
TGTGCCAGTAGTCCCAAGGGGACCGGGACAGAAGCTTTCTTT
>NA|TRBV20-1|TRBJ1-5|NA
CSASAGSNQPQHF
TGCAGTGCTAGTGCGGGAAGCAATCAGCCCCAGCATTTT
>NA|TRBV12-3/TRBV12-4|TRBJ1-1|NA
CASSTDSYTEAFF
TGTGCCAGCAGTACCGACAGCTACACTGAAGCTTTCTTT
>NA|TRBV7-9|TRBJ1-2|few
CASSSPDRIYGYTF
TGTGCCAGCAGCTCGCCCGACAGGATCTATGGCTACACCTTC
>NA|TRBV9|TRBJ1-1|NA
CASSVLGGAGTEAFF
TGTGCCAGCAGCGTCCTTGGGGGCGCGGGCACTGAAGCTTTCTTT
>TRBD1|TRBV11-2|TRBJ1-5|NA
CASSSRVDRANQPQHF
TGTGCCAGCAGCTCACGGGTGGACAGGGCCAATCAGCCCCAGCATTTT
>NA|TRBV6-1|TRBJ2-3|few
CASSEARATSTDTQYF
TGTGCCAGCAGTGAAGCGAGGGCCACTAGCACAGATACGCAGTATTTT
>NA|TRBV19|TRBJ1-1|NA
CASSIGGVLNTEAFF
TGTGCCAGTAGTATAGGAGGAGTACTGAACACTGAAGCTTTCTTT
>NA|TRBV3-1/TRBV3-2|TRBJ1-2|NA
CASSSRGVLGYNYGYTF
TGTGCCAGCAGCTCACGGGGGGTTTTGGGCTATAACTATGGCTACACCTTC
>NA|TRBV11-3|TRBJ2-3|NA
CASSFQGLDTQYF
TGTGCCAGCAGCTTCCAGGGTTTAGATACGCAGTATTTT
>NA|TRBV19|TRBJ2-5|NA
CASSSYSAGGKETQYF
TGTGCCAGTAGTTCTTATTCGGCAGGGGGGAAAGAGACCCAGTACTTC
>NA|TRBV18|TRBJ2-3|once
CASSNWGPGDTQYF
TGTGCCAGCTCAAACTGGGGGCCAGGGGATACGCAGTATTTT